Below, 9 T cell receptor beta chains from the same sample are listed, as sequenced in a study of control samples from healthy donors and cancer patients (TCRdb year 2020). The library was prepared using the immunoSEQ multiplex PCR assay. TCRdb mirrors the immuneACCESS table, restricted to in-frame sequences. Some clones are absent from its copies; in checked studies, under half trace to an unresolved V gene, and the reason for the others is unknown. This sample lists 80,000 to 85,000 clones; over 75% were detected once. More than 5.5% of the sample lies in the top ten. The specimen was blood. These receptors originate from a woman aged 50 to 60 in good health.

The V and J genes are TRBV13 and TRBJ2-6, with D tentatively TRBD1 (6 bases). CDR3 length: 20 residues. Germline-derived CDR1 and CDR2 are PRHDT and FYEKMQ (reference sequence). Trimming pared 0 bases from V and 0 bases from J, leaving 18 bases between. The CDR3 DNA is TGTGCCAGCAGCTTAGGGTTTTATAGGACAGACAGCTCTGGGGCCAACGTCCTGACTTTC. It is translated as CASSLGFYRTDSSGANVLTF.

The chain is built from TRBV9 and TRBJ1-1, with D hard to call. Germline V gene lookup returns CDR1 SGDLS and CDR2 YYNGEE. CDR3 length equals 15 residues. V dropped 0 bases and J dropped 6 bases, with 15 bases sitting between them. This chain's CDR3 is CASSVVSLFSAEAFF. The CDR3 bases are TGTGCCAGCAGCGTAGTTAGCCTTTTCAGCGCTGAAGCTTTCTTT. The full variable domain, rest sourced from reference TRBV9 and TRBJ1-1, is DSGVTQTPKHLITATGQRVTLRCSPRSGDLSVYWYQQSLDQGLQFLIQYYNGEERAKGNILERFSAQQFPDLHSELNLSSLELGDSALYFCASSVVSLFSAEAFFGQGTRLTVV.

The J gene is TRBJ1-6, the V gene TRBV7-8, with D hard to call. The germline gives CDR1 SGHVS, CDR2 FQNEAQ. Trimming stripped 4 bases from V and 7 bases from J, with 8 bases between. The CDR3 loop spans 13 amino acids. The CDR3 nucleotides read TGTGCCAGCAGCTCGGGATCAAATTCACCCCTCCACTTT. Residues: CASSSGSNSPLHF.

V usage is TRBV6-1 and J usage is TRBJ2-7; no clear D. Per germline, CDR1 MNHNS and CDR2 SASEGT. The ends were cut back, 3 bases at V and 4 bases at J, with 4 bases in the middle. This CDR3 region has 11 residues. CDR3 residues: CASSEYYEQYF. The CDR3 DNA follows: TGTGCCAGCAGTGAGTATTACGAGCAGTACTTC.

This chain uses TRBV4-1 with TRBJ1-5, with a weak D call TRBD1 (6 bases). Germline V gives CDR1 MGHRA, CDR2 YSYEKL. The CDR3 contains 17 residues. V was shortened by 0 bases and J by 0 bases, with 12 bases between the two germline ends. CDR3 residues: CASSQDVGGASNQPQHF. DNA for the CDR3: TGCGCCAGCAGCCAAGATGTAGGGGGGGCTAGCAATCAGCCCCAGCATTTT.

The V call is TRBV5-1, the J call TRBJ1-6; the D is unclear. Germline CDR1 reads SGHRS; CDR2 reads YFSETQ. The V end lost 5 bases, the J end lost 11 bases, and 14 bases lay between the germline ends. This CDR3 region has 13 residues. This CDR3 is CASSKGYSTPLHF. The CDR3 DNA follows: TGCGCCAGCAGTAAGGGATATAGCACACCCCTCCACTTT.

This chain links TRBV11-2 with TRBJ1-6, with D uncertain. The CDR3 is made up of 11 amino acids. Germline V gives CDR1 SGHAT, CDR2 FQNNGV. Trimming cost V 6 bases and J 4 bases, with 1 base left between them. CDR3 bases: TGTGCCAGCAGTTATAATTCACCCCTCCACTTT. Its protein is CASSYNSPLHF.

In this sample, this clone turned up a few times. The chain links TRBV6-5 to TRBJ1-5; D may be TRBD1 (5 bases). Germline loops: CDR1 MNHEY, CDR2 SVGAGI. The CDR3 consists of 13 residues. V lost 4 bases and J 4 bases, leaving 8 bases between the germline ends. The DNA of the CDR3 is TGTGCCAGCAGTTTTGGGGGGAATCAGCCCCAGCATTTT. Translating it yields CASSFGGNQPQHF.

The gene calls are TRBV6-4 and TRBJ2-3; the D gene is possibly TRBD1 (5 bases). The CDR3 sequence is 13 residues long. Between the trimmed V and J ends, which lost 4 bases and 3 bases, there was a span of 8 bases. Looked up from germline, CDR1 is MRHNA and CDR2 is SNTAGT. The CDR3: CASSGRGTDTQYF. Written as DNA, the CDR3 is TGTGCCAGCAGTGGAAGGGGAACAGATACGCAGTATTTT.